These 19 T cell receptor beta chains were sequenced from one sample in a study of T cells in localized non-small cell lung cancer. Produced via immunoSEQ multiplex PCR; TCRdb's table is partial and in-frame only. Of about 40,000 clones listed, about 91% are singletons. Sequencing was performed on PBMCs, taken before any cancer treatment. Every receptor here comes from a woman between 35 and 75 years old with stage II lung adenocarcinoma.

The V and J genes are TRBV28 and TRBJ1-2, with D uncertain. In germline, CDR1 is MDHEN, CDR2 SYDVKM. The CDR3 contains 11 residues. The ends were cut back, 3 bases at V and 13 bases at J, with 12 bases in the middle. CDR3 sequence: CASSFSAASTF. As DNA, the CDR3 is TGTGCCAGCAGTTTCTCAGCCGCGTCCACCTTC.

This clone was observed a single time. The J gene is TRBJ1-2, the V gene TRBV28; possible D gene TRBD1, 6 bases. CDR3 length equals 16 residues. Trimming left V 2 bases short and J 8 bases short, with 21 bases between. Per the germline V gene, CDR1 is MDHEN and CDR2 is SYDVKM. CDR3 nucleotide sequence: TGTGCCAGCAGTTTAGAGGGCAGGGGCACCTCGGGGGGCTACACCTTC. It encodes CASSLEGRGTSGGYTF.

The chain carries TRBV28 and TRBJ2-7, with D tentatively TRBD2 (5 bases). CDR3 length equals 16 residues. V lost 2 bases and J 6 bases, leaving 20 bases between the germline ends. Germline CDR1 is MDHEN and CDR2 is SYDVKM. Written as DNA, the CDR3 is TGTGCCAGCAGTTTAGACTACCCTTTTCACCTCCCCGAGCAGTACTTC. As protein: CASSLDYPFHLPEQYF.

This chain joins TRBV5-6 and TRBJ1-3; 9 bases fit TRBD1. Germline CDR1 SGHDT, CDR2 YYEEEE. The CDR3 is 15 residues long. V lost 2 bases to trimming and J lost 4 bases; unmatched junction nucleotides: 4. CDR3 loop: CASSFLTGGGNTIYF. CDR3 sequence (DNA): TGTGCCAGCAGCTTCCTGACAGGGGGGGGAAACACCATATATTTT. The variable domain in full, completed from reference TRBV5-6 and TRBJ1-3, reads DAGVTQSPTHLIKTRGQQVTLRCSPKSGHDTVSWYQQALGQGPQFIFQYYEEEERQRGNFPDRFSGHQFPNYSSELNVNALLLGDSALYLCASSFLTGGGNTIYFGEGSWLTVV.

The rearrangement joins TRBV7-7 to TRBJ2-1; D gene uncertain. Trimming shortened V by 1 base and J by 5 bases, and 6 bases separated the two germline ends. The CDR3 sequence is 13 residues long. Germline loops: CDR1 SSHAT, CDR2 FNYEAQ (reference sequence). The CDR3 sequence is CASSLERDNEQFF. The DNA for the CDR3 is TGTGCCAGCAGCTTAGAAAGAGACAATGAGCAGTTCTTC.

V usage is TRBV27 and J usage is TRBJ2-7, with 11 bases lining up with TRBD2. The V and J ends lost 5 bases and 6 bases, in that order; junction bases with no gene match: 3. Germline V gene lookup returns CDR1 MNHEY and CDR2 SMNVEV (reference sequence). The CDR3 is 13 residues long. CDR3 amino acids: CASSPGLAGEQYF. CDR3 nucleotides: TGTGCCAGCAGTCCCGGACTAGCGGGCGAGCAGTACTTC.

On this clone: This sequence may be a read error, since a much larger clone differs from it by one base. Other nucleotide sequences from this sample produce the same CDR3. The chain is built from TRBV6-5 and TRBJ2-1; 9 bases map to TRBD1. The CDR3 has 14 residues. Per the germline V gene, CDR1 is MNHEY and CDR2 is SVGAGI. After removal of 2 bases from V and 8 bases from J, the junction contained 4 bases not matched to a gene. The DNA for the CDR3 is TGTGCCAGCAGTTACGGGGACAGGGCAGATGAGCAGTTCTTC. Translating it yields CASSYGDRADEQFF.

J is TRBJ2-7 and V is TRBV5-1, with 10 bases lining up with TRBD1. In germline, CDR1 is SGHRS, CDR2 YFSETQ. Germline trimming cut 4 bases from V and 1 base from J; bases unmatched to any gene: 5. The CDR3 runs to 15 residues. CDR3: CASSPDRGSSYEQYF. The CDR3, as DNA: TGCGCCAGCAGCCCGGACAGGGGGTCTTCCTACGAGCAGTACTTC.

The chain uses TRBV18 and TRBJ1-5; TRBD1 aligns across 11 bases. The CDR3 covers 16 residues. Per germline, CDR1 KGHSH and CDR2 LQKENI. Germline trimming cut 2 bases from V and 5 bases from J; bases unmatched to any gene: 5. CDR3 sequence reads: CASSPGTGGLDQPQHF. The DNA of the CDR3 is TGTGCCAGCTCACCAGGGACAGGGGGACTCGATCAGCCCCAGCATTTT.

The CDR3 region has the DNA TGTGCCAGTAGTATCATAGCGGAAGAATACAATGAGCAGTTCTTC. Its translation: CASSIIAEEYNEQFF. This chain links TRBV19 with TRBJ2-1, with TRBD2 as a possible D gene (6 bases). V shed 3 bases and J shed 4 bases, with 13 bases lying between them. From germline, CDR1 is LNHDA and CDR2 SQIVND (reference sequence). This CDR3 comprises 15 residues.

The chain combines TRBV27 with TRBJ2-5, with D perhaps TRBD1 or TRBD2 (5 bases each). The CDR3 has 15 residues. Trimming stripped 1 base from V and 8 bases from J, with 17 bases between. In germline, CDR1 is MNHEY, CDR2 SMNVEV (reference sequence). CDR3 sequence (DNA): TGTGCCAGCAGTTTATTGGCCGGGGCCCTCCAAACCCAGTACTTC. It translates to CASSLLAGALQTQYF.

This chain joins TRBV15 and TRBJ1-2; D might be TRBD1 (6 bases). Looked up from germline, CDR1 is LNHNV and CDR2 is YYDKDF (reference sequence). The CDR3 covers 16 residues. V lost 0 bases and J lost 8, with 19 bases in between. This chain's CDR3 is CATSRDGYIGGLGYTF. The CDR3 DNA reads as TGTGCCACCAGCAGAGATGGATACATTGGGGGCCTGGGCTACACCTTC.

This chain uses TRBV7-2 with TRBJ2-1, with D possibly being TRBD2 (8 bases). Germline lookup yields CDR1 SGHTA and CDR2 FQGNSA. The CDR3 is 16 residues long. Trimming took 6 bases from V and 5 from J, leaving 20 bases between them. CDR3 residues: CASSSLAGTVHNEQFF. The CDR3 coding sequence is TGTGCCAGCAGTTCCTTAGCGGGGACAGTCCACAATGAGCAGTTCTTC.

The chain combines TRBV19 with TRBJ1-2; 7 bases map to TRBD1. Per germline, CDR1 LNHDA and CDR2 SQIVND (reference sequence). Trimming at V came to 4 bases and at J to 7 bases, leaving 6 bases not matched to a gene. CDR3 length: 13 residues. The CDR3 region is CASSTRQGIGYTF. CDR3 DNA: TGTGCCAGTAGTACGCGACAGGGTATTGGCTACACCTTC.

The rearrangement uses TRBV18 and TRBJ2-7, with TRBD2 as a possible D gene (6 bases). The CDR3 length is 15 residues. With 3 bases removed from V and 6 bases from J, the gap between germline ends came to 18 bases. Germline V CDR1 and CDR2: KGHSH, LQKENI. The CDR3 loop is CASSPVNQMGGEQYF. CDR3 DNA: TGTGCCAGCTCACCCGTCAACCAAATGGGGGGCGAGCAGTACTTC.

The genes are TRBV6-1 and TRBJ1-6, with unresolved D. CDR1 MNHNS and CDR2 SASEGT come from the germline V gene. The CDR3 loop spans 12 amino acids. V lost 6 bases, J lost 7 bases, and 7 bases lay in between. CDR3 amino acids: CASRGMNSPLHF. The DNA of the CDR3 is TGTGCCAGCAGGGGTATGAATTCACCCCTCCACTTT.

The chain recombines TRBV18 with TRBJ2-5, with D uncertain. The CDR3 contains 11 residues. Trimming removed 2 bases at V and 5 bases at J, with 3 bases between. CDR1 is KGHSH, CDR2 LQKENI, per germline. The CDR3 coding sequence is TGTGCCAGCTCACCAGGGGAGACCCAGTACTTC. Encoded protein: CASSPGETQYF. The complete variable domain, with remaining parts taken from reference TRBV18 and TRBJ2-5, reads NAGVMQNPRHLVRRRGQEARLRCSPMKGHSHVYWYRQLPEEGLKFMVYLQKENIIDESGMPKERFSAEFPKEGPSILRIQQVVRGDSAAYFCASSPGETQYFGPGTRLLVL.

The chain recombines TRBV19 with TRBJ1-4, with D perhaps matching TRBD1 (5 bases). The V gene's germline CDR1 is LNHDA and CDR2 SQIVND (reference sequence). The germline V and J ends were trimmed by 3 bases and 5 bases, with 16 bases remaining between them. The CDR3 totals 16 residues. CDR3 nucleotide sequence: TGTGCCAGTAGTATGACCGCCGGGGCCGGGAATGAAAAACTGTTTTTT. Translation gives CASSMTAGAGNEKLFF.

This rearrangement joins TRBV6-6 to TRBJ2-5, with 7 positions matching TRBD2. Trimming took 11 bases from V and 4 from J; bases not matched to a gene: 1. This CDR3 has 10 residues. The germline CDR1 and CDR2 sequences are MNHNY and SVGAGI (reference sequence). CDR3 DNA: TGTGCCCAGCGGGGAGAGACCCAGTACTTC. Translated: CAQRGETQYF.